These 24 T cell receptor beta chains originate from one sample sequenced in a study of cytomegalovirus exposure and HLA in healthy donors. Vbeta (60) and Jbeta (13) primers were used in the PCR. TCRdb's copy holds only in-frame clones and misses some; the assay was immunoSEQ multiplex PCR. The sample consists of 120,000 or so clones, approximately 80% of them appearing once. The sample comprised PBMCs. These TCRs come from a man under 40 in good health and CMV-seropositive.

The sample holds one count of this clone. The chain combines TRBV2 with TRBJ2-6; 8 bases match TRBD1. There are 15 residues in the CDR3. V dropped 5 bases and J dropped 4; count of bases not matched to a gene: 4. CDR1 and CDR2 from the germline V gene are SNHLY and FYNNEI. The CDR3 region has the DNA TGTGCCAGCAGTAGGACAGGGTTCGGGGCCAACGTCCTGACTTTC. Its protein product is CASSRTGFGANVLTF. The full variable domain, completed using reference TRBV2 and TRBJ2-6, is EPEVTQTPSHQVTQMGQEVILRCVPISNHLYFYWYRQILGQKVEFLVSFYNNEISEKSEIFDDQFSVERPDGSNFTLKIRSTKLEDSAMYFCASSRTGFGANVLTFGAGSRLTVL.

The count of this clone is one. The J gene is TRBJ2-1, the V gene TRBV11-2; TRBD2 matches 12 bases. CDR3 length: 17 amino acids. The germline gives CDR1 SGHAT, CDR2 FQNNGV. V shed 3 bases, J shed 8 bases, and the junction held 11 bases outside the gene matches. Written as DNA, the CDR3 is TGTGCCAGCAGCTTTCGCTTGACTAGCGGGGGATCGGATGAGCAGTTCTTC. Its translation is CASSFRLTSGGSDEQFF.

The rearrangement joins TRBV11-2 to TRBJ2-5; weak D call: TRBD1 (6 bases). Trimming stripped 5 bases from V and 4 bases from J, with 11 bases between. There are 13 residues in the CDR3. CDR1 and CDR2 (germline): SGHAT, FQNNGV. The CDR3 region is CASSRDRRETQYF. The CDR3, as DNA: TGTGCCAGCAGCAGAGACAGGCGAGAGACCCAGTACTTC.

J is TRBJ2-6 and V is TRBV7-9, with 8 positions matching TRBD1. There are 16 residues in the CDR3. The germline V gene has CDR1 SEHNR and CDR2 FQNEAQ (reference sequence). The junction had 7 bases not matched to a gene; V was cut back by 5 bases and J by 4 bases. In DNA form, the CDR3 reads TGTGCCAGCAGCCTACCGACAGGGGCAGGGGCCAACGTCCTGACTTTC. Amino acids: CASSLPTGAGANVLTF.

The J gene is TRBJ2-2, the V gene TRBV9; 14 nucleotides line up with TRBD2. The V gene's germline CDR1 is SGDLS and CDR2 YYNGEE. The CDR3 covers 18 residues. Losses at the gene ends were 0 bases for V and 2 bases for J; bases not matched to a gene: 3. The CDR3 DNA follows: TGTGCCAGCAGCGTAGAGGGACTAGCGGGAGTCAACACCGGGGAGCTGTTTTTT. Translation: CASSVEGLAGVNTGELFF.

The genes are TRBV6-1 and TRBJ2-3; TRBD1 matches at 8 bases. The junction had 11 bases not matched to a gene; V was cut back by 8 bases and J by 4 bases. CDR3 length: 15 residues. Per the germline V gene, CDR1 is MNHNS and CDR2 is SASEGT. DNA for the CDR3: TGTGCCAGCCCGAAGATTGGACAGGGCCCAGATACGCAGTATTTT. Its translation: CASPKIGQGPDTQYF.

This chain connects TRBV4-2 to TRBJ2-1, with 9 bases identical to TRBD2. The V gene's germline CDR1 is LGHNA and CDR2 YNFKEQ. This CDR3 comprises 14 residues. V lost 4 bases to trimming and J lost 6 bases; unmatched junction nucleotides: 4. In nucleotides, the CDR3 is TGTGCCAGCAGCCCTACGACTAGCGGCAATGAGCAGTTCTTC. It specifies CASSPTTSGNEQFF.

This clone has only a few counts. The CDR3 spells CASSPWDRTGGDYGYTF. The DNA of the CDR3 is TGTGCCAGCAGTCCATGGGACAGGACAGGGGGCGACTATGGCTACACCTTC. V is TRBV28 and J is TRBJ1-2, with 11 bases matching TRBD1. Germline V gives CDR1 MDHEN, CDR2 SYDVKM. After removal of 5 bases from V and 3 bases from J, the junction contained 11 bases not matched to a gene. This CDR3 contains 17 residues.

This chain joins TRBV9 and TRBJ2-1; D might be TRBD1 (5 bases). The V gene lost 4 bases and the J gene lost 0 bases, with 8 bases spanning the gap. Germline loops: CDR1 SGDLS, CDR2 YYNGEE. The CDR3 is 14 residues long. CDR3 nucleotides: TGTGCCAGCAGCAAACAGGACTCCTACAATGAGCAGTTCTTC. It specifies CASSKQDSYNEQFF.

The chain is built from TRBV21-1 and TRBJ1-2; the table calls TRBD1, which could not be checked here. TRBV21-1 is given as a pseudogene. The CDR3 contains 15 residues. In DNA, the CDR3 is TGTGCCAGCAGCCCGAAAGGGGAAGACAGGGTTGGCTACACCTTC. Its protein is CASSPKGEDRVGYTF.

The chain links TRBV11-3 to TRBJ1-1; 7 bases agree with TRBD1. J was trimmed by 3 bases and V by 2 bases; bases with no gene match: 6. This CDR3 spans 15 amino acids. Germline CDR1 is SGHNT and CDR2 is YENEEA. As DNA, the CDR3 is TGTGCCAGCAGCTTATATGAGGGGGCATACACTGAAGCTTTCTTT. Protein sequence: CASSLYEGAYTEAFF.

The chain is built from TRBV5-1 and TRBJ2-5, with TRBD2 matching over 7 bases. The CDR3 totals 14 residues. V was pared by 1 base and J by 5 bases, with 5 bases of the junction left unmatched. The germline CDR1 and CDR2 sequences are SGHRS and YFSETQ. The CDR3 region is CASSLYTGGETQYF. The CDR3 DNA is TGCGCCAGCAGCTTGTATACGGGAGGCGAGACCCAGTACTTC.

The chain has TRBV18 and TRBJ1-2, with TRBD1 identical over 9 bases. Per germline, CDR1 KGHSH and CDR2 LQKENI. The trim removed 3 bases at V and 5 bases at J, leaving 7 bases unmatched. The CDR3 extends over 15 amino acids. The CDR3 reads CASSPLQGAVYGYTF. The CDR3 DNA is TGTGCCAGCTCACCCTTACAGGGGGCGGTTTATGGCTACACCTTC.

The V gene is TRBV4-2, the J gene TRBJ2-7; a possible D gene is TRBD1 (6 bases). The CDR3 has 15 residues. Trimming removed 1 base at V and 3 bases at J, with 13 bases between. The germline CDR1 and CDR2 sequences are LGHNA and YNFKEQ. CDR3 in DNA: TGTGCCAGCAGCCAAGGATGGCAGGGGATCTACGAGCAGTACTTC. Its protein product is CASSQGWQGIYEQYF.

The chain carries TRBV6-5 and TRBJ1-2; 8 bases map to TRBD1. Germline assignment: CDR1 MNHEY and CDR2 SVGAGI. Trimming at V came to 0 bases and at J to 13 bases, leaving 10 bases not matched to a gene. This CDR3 spans 14 amino acids. The CDR3 protein is CASSYSRAGGSCTF. The CDR3, as DNA: TGTGCCAGCAGTTACTCGAGGGCAGGGGGCAGTTGCACCTTC.

V is TRBV6-5 and J is TRBJ2-7; the D gene is possibly TRBD2 (5 bases). CDR1 and CDR2 (germline): MNHEY, SVGAGI. The CDR3 sequence is 14 residues long. Trimming took 0 bases from V and 2 from J, leaving 8 bases between them. The CDR3 DNA is TGTGCCAGCAGTTACTCTGAGCGGACCTACGAGCAGTACTTC. This translates into CASSYSERTYEQYF.

V gene TRBV7-9 combines with J gene TRBJ2-5; 7 bases align to TRBD2. The J segment lost 4 bases and the V segment lost 8 bases, leaving 7 bases of the junction unmatched. Germline CDR1 SEHNR, CDR2 FQNEAQ (reference sequence). CDR3 length: 13 residues. CDR3 coding DNA: TGTGCCAGCCGGCCTCTAGCGGTAGAGACCCAGTACTTC. Amino acid sequence: CASRPLAVETQYF. Full variable domain (rest looked up from reference TRBV7-9 and TRBJ2-5): DTGVSQNPRHKITKRGQNVTFRCDPISEHNRLYWYRQTLGQGPEFLTYFQNEAQLEKSRLLSDRFSAERPKGSFSTLEIQRTEQGDSAMYLCASRPLAVETQYFGPGTRLLVL.

The rearrangement links TRBV28 to TRBJ2-7, with 12 positions matching TRBD2. The V gene end was trimmed by 7 bases and the J gene end by 7 bases; junction bases not matched to a gene: 17. The germline V gene encodes CDR1 MDHEN and CDR2 SYDVKM. The CDR3 has 17 amino acids. DNA for the CDR3: TGTGCCAGCACCTCCTGGCGCACAACTAGCGGGAGGCTTGAGCAGTACTTC. The encoded protein is CASTSWRTTSGRLEQYF.

This chain connects TRBV28 to TRBJ1-5, with 7 positions matching TRBD1. Germline CDR1 and CDR2: MDHEN and SYDVKM. The J segment lost 9 bases and the V segment lost 2 bases, leaving 10 bases of the junction unmatched. The CDR3 is 15 residues long. The CDR3 DNA sequence: TGTGCCAGCAGTTTAGGCCGACAGGGATCTACGCCCCAGCATTTT. As protein: CASSLGRQGSTPQHF.

This rearrangement joins TRBV7-9 to TRBJ2-3; D may be TRBD2 (5 bases). The germline V gene has CDR1 SEHNR and CDR2 FQNEAQ (reference sequence). The CDR3 is 14 amino acids. V was cut by 7 bases and J by 4 bases, with 15 bases left in between. The CDR3 is CASTIASGADTQYF. The CDR3 DNA sequence: TGTGCCAGCACCATAGCCTCCGGGGCAGATACGCAGTATTTT.

The V and J genes are TRBV30 and TRBJ2-7; no firm D call. Trimming removed 0 bases at V and 7 bases at J, with 10 bases between. The CDR3 consists of 12 residues. Germline CDR1 and CDR2: GTSNPN and SVGIG (reference sequence). The CDR3 DNA is TGTGCCTGGAGTGTTTCGGGTCAGGAGCAGTACTTC. It encodes CAWSVSGQEQYF.

The rearrangement joins TRBV12-5 to TRBJ2-2; 10 nucleotides agree with TRBD2. Germline values: CDR1 LGHNT, CDR2 FRNRAP. The junction had 12 bases not matched to a gene; V was cut back by 3 bases and J by 2 bases. The CDR3 totals 19 residues. Written as DNA, the CDR3 is TGTGCTAGTGGTTTTTTTTTGCGGACTAGCGGAATAAACACCGGGGAGCTGTTTTTT. It translates to CASGFFLRTSGINTGELFF.

This clone has a single count. Germline is not matched at one junction end, which may reflect a read error. Other DNA sequences within the sample encode an identical CDR3. The chain employs TRBV2 and TRBJ2-3; 11 bases match TRBD2. Germline CDR1 SNHLY, CDR2 FYNNEI. This CDR3 contains 15 residues. Written as DNA, the CDR3 is TGCGCCAGCAGTTTACTAGCGGGAGCGATAGATACGCAGTATTTT. This translates into CASSLLAGAIDTQYF. The variable domain in full, with the rest retrieved from reference TRBV2 and TRBJ2-3, is EPEVTQTPSHQVTQMGQEVILRCVPISNHLYFYWYRQILGQKVEFLVSFYNNEISEKSEIFDDQFSVERPDGSNFTLKIRSTKLEDSAMYFCASSLLAGAIDTQYFGPGTRLTVL.

The chain has TRBV11-2 and TRBJ2-7; D unclear. Trimming stripped 2 bases from V and 5 bases from J, with 16 bases between. This CDR3 contains 15 residues. Germline V CDR1 and CDR2: SGHAT, FQNNGV. This chain's CDR3 is CASSLIRERGNEQYF. For the CDR3, the DNA is TGTGCCAGCAGCTTAATTCGTGAGAGAGGCAACGAGCAGTACTTC.